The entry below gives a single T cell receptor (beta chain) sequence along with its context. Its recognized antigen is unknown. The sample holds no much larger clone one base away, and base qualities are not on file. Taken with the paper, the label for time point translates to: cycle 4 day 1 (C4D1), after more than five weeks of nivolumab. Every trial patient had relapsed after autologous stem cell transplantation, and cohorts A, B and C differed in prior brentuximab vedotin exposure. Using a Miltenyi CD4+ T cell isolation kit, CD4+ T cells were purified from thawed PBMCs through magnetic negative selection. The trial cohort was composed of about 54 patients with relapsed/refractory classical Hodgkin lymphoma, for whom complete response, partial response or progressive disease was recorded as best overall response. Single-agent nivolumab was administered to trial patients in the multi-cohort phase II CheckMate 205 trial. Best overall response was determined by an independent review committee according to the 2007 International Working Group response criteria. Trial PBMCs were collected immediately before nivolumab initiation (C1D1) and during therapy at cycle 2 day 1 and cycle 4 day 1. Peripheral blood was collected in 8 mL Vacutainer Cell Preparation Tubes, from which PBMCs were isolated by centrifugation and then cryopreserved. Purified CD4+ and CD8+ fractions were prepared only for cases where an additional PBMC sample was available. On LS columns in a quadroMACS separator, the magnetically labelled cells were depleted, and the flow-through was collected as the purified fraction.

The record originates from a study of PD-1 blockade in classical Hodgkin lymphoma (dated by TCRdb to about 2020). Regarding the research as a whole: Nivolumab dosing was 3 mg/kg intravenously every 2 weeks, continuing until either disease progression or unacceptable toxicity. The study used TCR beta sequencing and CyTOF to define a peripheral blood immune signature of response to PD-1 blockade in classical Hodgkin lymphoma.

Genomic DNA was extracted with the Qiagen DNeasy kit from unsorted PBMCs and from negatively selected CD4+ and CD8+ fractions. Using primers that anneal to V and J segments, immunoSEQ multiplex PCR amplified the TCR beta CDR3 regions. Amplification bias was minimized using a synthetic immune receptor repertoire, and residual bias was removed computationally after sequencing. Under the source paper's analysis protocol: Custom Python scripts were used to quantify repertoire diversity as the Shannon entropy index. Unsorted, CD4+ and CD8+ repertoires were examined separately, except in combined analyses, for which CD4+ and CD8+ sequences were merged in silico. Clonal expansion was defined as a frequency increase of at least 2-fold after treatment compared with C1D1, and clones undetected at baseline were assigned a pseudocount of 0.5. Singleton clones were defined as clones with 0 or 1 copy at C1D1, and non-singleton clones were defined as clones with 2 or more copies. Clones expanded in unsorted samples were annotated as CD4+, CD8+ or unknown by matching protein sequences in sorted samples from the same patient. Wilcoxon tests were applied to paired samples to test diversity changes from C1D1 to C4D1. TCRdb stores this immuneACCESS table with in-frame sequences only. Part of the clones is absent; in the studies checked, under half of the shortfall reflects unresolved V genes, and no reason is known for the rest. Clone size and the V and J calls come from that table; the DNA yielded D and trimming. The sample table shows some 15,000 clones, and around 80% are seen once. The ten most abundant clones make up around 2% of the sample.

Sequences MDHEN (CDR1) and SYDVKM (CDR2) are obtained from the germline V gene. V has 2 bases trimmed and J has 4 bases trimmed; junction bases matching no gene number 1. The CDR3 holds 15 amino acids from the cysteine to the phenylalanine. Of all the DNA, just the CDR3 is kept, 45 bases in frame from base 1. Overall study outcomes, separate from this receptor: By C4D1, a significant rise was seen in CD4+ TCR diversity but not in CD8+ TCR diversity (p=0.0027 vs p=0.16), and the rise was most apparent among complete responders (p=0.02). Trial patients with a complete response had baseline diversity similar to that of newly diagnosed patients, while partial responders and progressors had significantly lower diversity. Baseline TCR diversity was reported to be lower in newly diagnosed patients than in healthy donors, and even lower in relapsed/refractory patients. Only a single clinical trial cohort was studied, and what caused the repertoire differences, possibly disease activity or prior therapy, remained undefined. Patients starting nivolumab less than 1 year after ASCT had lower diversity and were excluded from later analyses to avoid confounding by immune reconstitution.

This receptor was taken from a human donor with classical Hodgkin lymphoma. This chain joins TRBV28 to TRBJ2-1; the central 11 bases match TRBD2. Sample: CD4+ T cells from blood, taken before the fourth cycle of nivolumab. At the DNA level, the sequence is TGTGCCAGCAGTTTAACTAGCGGGGGATACAATGAGCAGTTCTTC. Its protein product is CASSLTSGGYNEQFF.